These T cell receptor beta chains were read from a single sample in a study of T cell responses to AZD1222 COVID-19 vaccine. Repertoires were generated with immunoSEQ multiplex PCR, while TCRdb's copy carries only in-frame clones and drops some. In the table there are roughly 67,000 clones, 88% of which are singletons. Sequenced here: peripheral blood, sampled on day 0 of AZD1222 vaccination. Receptors originate from an adult in good health. The CDR3 runs from the conserved cysteine through the conserved F or W. The order of the fields is D gene, V gene, clone size, J gene, CDR3 protein, CDR3 DNA. The D gene is left open where the match is weak. A row's size may be missing; if present it is once, few, many or a size class.

d_gene: .
v_gene: TRBV6-6
abundance: .
j_gene: TRBJ2-3
CDR3aa: CAAGLDTQYF
CDR3nt: TGTGCCGCCGGTTTGGATACGCAGTATTTT

d_gene: .
v_gene: TRBV24-1
abundance: .
j_gene: TRBJ2-3
CDR3aa: CATSDLESETQYF
CDR3nt: TGTGCCACCAGTGACCTCGAATCGGAGACGCAGTATTTT

d_gene: .
v_gene: TRBV9
abundance: .
j_gene: TRBJ2-7
CDR3aa: CASSGVRGEQYF
CDR3nt: TGTGCCAGCAGCGGCGTCAGGGGCGAGCAGTACTTC

d_gene: .
v_gene: TRBV6-5
abundance: .
j_gene: TRBJ2-7
CDR3aa: CASSYAPHTEQYF
CDR3nt: TGTGCCAGCAGTTACGCTCCGCATACGGAGCAGTACTTC

d_gene: .
v_gene: TRBV10-3
abundance: .
j_gene: TRBJ1-2
CDR3aa: CAISEGRDLGGYTF
CDR3nt: TGTGCCATCAGTGAAGGACGGGACCTAGGCGGCTACACCTTC

d_gene: TRBD1
v_gene: TRBV27
abundance: once
j_gene: TRBJ2-7
CDR3aa: CASSRTGNEQYF
CDR3nt: TGTGCCAGCAGTCGGACAGGGAACGAGCAGTACTTC

d_gene: .
v_gene: TRBV9
abundance: .
j_gene: TRBJ2-3
CDR3aa: CASSVTAGGRKSDTQYF
CDR3nt: TGTGCCAGCAGCGTAACGGCCGGGGGTCGAAAATCAGATACGCAGTATTTT

d_gene: .
v_gene: TRBV27
abundance: .
j_gene: TRBJ1-6
CDR3aa: CASSLPGYSPLHF
CDR3nt: TGTGCCAGCAGTTTACCCGGATATTCACCCCTCCACTTT

d_gene: TRBD1
v_gene: TRBV7-2
abundance: .
j_gene: TRBJ2-7
CDR3aa: CASSLAGTGPEQYF
CDR3nt: TGTGCCAGCAGCTTAGCAGGGACAGGGCCCGAGCAGTACTTC

d_gene: .
v_gene: TRBV11-2
abundance: .
j_gene: TRBJ1-2
CDR3aa: CASSPPIGPNYGYTF
CDR3nt: TGTGCCAGCAGCCCACCCATCGGGCCGAACTATGGCTACACCTTC

d_gene: .
v_gene: TRBV2
abundance: once
j_gene: TRBJ2-1
CDR3aa: CASSEGDGAGNEQFF
CDR3nt: TGTGCCAGCAGTGAAGGGGACGGGGCGGGGAATGAGCAGTTCTTC

d_gene: .
v_gene: TRBV5-1
abundance: .
j_gene: TRBJ2-2
CDR3aa: CASSLGRRNTGELFF
CDR3nt: TGCGCCAGCAGCTTGGGGCGCCGGAACACCGGGGAGCTGTTTTTT

d_gene: TRBD1
v_gene: TRBV28
abundance: few
j_gene: TRBJ1-5
CDR3aa: CASSLYRTGGSQPQHF
CDR3nt: TGTGCCAGCAGTTTATATCGGACAGGGGGTTCTCAGCCCCAGCATTTT

d_gene: TRBD1
v_gene: TRBV7-3
abundance: .
j_gene: TRBJ2-7
CDR3aa: CASSLAGGTGGEYEQYF
CDR3nt: TGTGCCAGCAGCTTAGCAGGCGGGACAGGGGGCGAATACGAGCAGTACTTC

d_gene: .
v_gene: TRBV7-8
abundance: .
j_gene: TRBJ2-7
CDR3aa: CASSLGGGTTYEQYF
CDR3nt: TGTGCCAGCAGCCTAGGGGGAGGTACGACCTACGAGCAGTACTTC

d_gene: .
v_gene: TRBV21-1
abundance: .
j_gene: TRBJ1-2
CDR3aa: CASSTRRGRGLYGYTF
CDR3nt: TGTGCCAGCAGCACCAGGAGAGGCAGGGGACTTTATGGCTACACCTTC

d_gene: TRBD2
v_gene: TRBV5-4
abundance: .
j_gene: TRBJ2-7
CDR3aa: CASSFDSGTGSQYF
CDR3nt: TGTGCCAGCAGCTTCGATAGCGGGACGGGGTCGCAGTACTTC

d_gene: .
v_gene: TRBV5-4
abundance: .
j_gene: TRBJ1-1
CDR3aa: CASSAEIENTEAFF
CDR3nt: TGTGCCAGCAGCGCGGAGATTGAGAACACTGAAGCTTTCTTT

d_gene: TRBD1
v_gene: TRBV24-1
abundance: .
j_gene: TRBJ1-4
CDR3aa: CATSDPGQGEKLFF
CDR3nt: TGTGCCACCAGTGACCCGGGACAGGGCGAAAAACTGTTTTTT

d_gene: TRBD2
v_gene: TRBV18
abundance: .
j_gene: TRBJ2-7
CDR3aa: CASSPTGLAGGSEQYF
CDR3nt: TGTGCCAGCTCACCTACGGGACTAGCGGGAGGGAGCGAGCAGTACTTC

d_gene: TRBD2
v_gene: TRBV2
abundance: .
j_gene: TRBJ2-1
CDR3aa: CASSFLPTSGGAEQFF
CDR3nt: TGTGCCAGCAGCTTCCTCCCGACTAGCGGGGGGGCCGAGCAGTTCTTC

d_gene: .
v_gene: TRBV6-2/TRBV6-3
abundance: .
j_gene: TRBJ1-2
CDR3aa: CASSYSNTPTQNYGYTF
CDR3nt: TGTGCCAGCAGTTACTCGAACACCCCTACCCAGAACTATGGCTACACCTTC

d_gene: TRBD2
v_gene: TRBV9
abundance: .
j_gene: TRBJ2-7
CDR3aa: CASSAGGSSYEQYF
CDR3nt: TGTGCCAGCAGCGCGGGGGGTAGCTCCTACGAGCAGTACTTC

d_gene: .
v_gene: TRBV18
abundance: .
j_gene: TRBJ2-7
CDR3aa: CASSPGHEQYF
CDR3nt: TGTGCCAGCTCACCAGGGCACGAGCAGTACTTC

d_gene: TRBD1
v_gene: TRBV4-1
abundance: .
j_gene: TRBJ2-1
CDR3aa: CASSQEGPGQGADEQFF
CDR3nt: TGCGCCAGCAGCCAAGAGGGCCCCGGCCAGGGGGCCGATGAGCAGTTCTTC

d_gene: .
v_gene: TRBV28
abundance: once
j_gene: TRBJ1-1
CDR3aa: CASREQGLGTEAFF
CDR3nt: TGTGCCAGCAGAGAACAGGGTTTGGGCACTGAAGCTTTCTTT

d_gene: .
v_gene: TRBV2
abundance: .
j_gene: TRBJ1-4
CDR3aa: CASTQGLDEKLFF
CDR3nt: TGTGCCAGCACGCAGGGCCTAGACGAAAAACTGTTTTTT

d_gene: .
v_gene: TRBV25-1
abundance: .
j_gene: TRBJ2-3
CDR3aa: CASSEPPGGMATDTQYF
CDR3nt: TGTGCCAGCAGTGAACCCCCTGGCGGGATGGCGACAGATACGCAGTATTTT

d_gene: .
v_gene: TRBV9
abundance: .
j_gene: TRBJ2-7
CDR3aa: CASSQTGDPYEQYF
CDR3nt: TGTGCCAGCAGCCAAACAGGAGACCCCTACGAGCAGTACTTC

d_gene: .
v_gene: TRBV19
abundance: .
j_gene: TRBJ1-2
CDR3aa: CASSMSTGRMEGYTF
CDR3nt: TGTGCCAGTAGTATGTCCACTGGCAGGATGGAGGGCTACACCTTC

d_gene: .
v_gene: TRBV11-2
abundance: .
j_gene: TRBJ2-7
CDR3aa: CASSLAPKIIYEQYF
CDR3nt: TGTGCCAGCAGCCTGGCGCCAAAAATAATCTACGAGCAGTACTTC

d_gene: TRBD2
v_gene: TRBV5-4
abundance: .
j_gene: TRBJ2-5
CDR3aa: CASSLFVLAGETQYF
CDR3nt: TGTGCCAGCAGCTTGTTCGTTCTAGCGGGAGAGACCCAGTACTTC

d_gene: TRBD1
v_gene: TRBV20-1
abundance: few
j_gene: TRBJ1-1
CDR3aa: CSVQGGEAFF
CDR3nt: TGCAGTGTTCAGGGGGGTGAAGCTTTCTTT

d_gene: .
v_gene: TRBV12-3/TRBV12-4
abundance: .
j_gene: TRBJ1-5
CDR3aa: CASSDGNQPQHF
CDR3nt: TGTGCCAGCAGTGACGGGAATCAGCCCCAGCATTTT

d_gene: .
v_gene: TRBV14
abundance: .
j_gene: TRBJ2-1
CDR3aa: CASRHGGNEQFF
CDR3nt: TGTGCCAGCAGACACGGGGGCAATGAGCAGTTCTTC

d_gene: TRBD1
v_gene: TRBV2
abundance: .
j_gene: TRBJ2-3
CDR3aa: CASRGTTGAEVPTDTQYF
CDR3nt: TGTGCCAGCAGAGGCACTACAGGGGCAGAAGTTCCTACAGATACGCAGTATTTT

d_gene: .
v_gene: TRBV5-1
abundance: .
j_gene: TRBJ2-1
CDR3aa: CASRLADSSYNEQFF
CDR3nt: TGCGCCAGCAGATTAGCGGACAGCTCCTACAATGAGCAGTTCTTC

d_gene: .
v_gene: TRBV19
abundance: once
j_gene: TRBJ2-5
CDR3aa: CASSTQGNQETQYF
CDR3nt: TGTGCCAGTAGTACCCAGGGGAACCAAGAGACCCAGTACTTC

d_gene: TRBD2
v_gene: TRBV5-4
abundance: .
j_gene: TRBJ2-3
CDR3aa: CASNPAGGADTQYF
CDR3nt: TGTGCCAGCAACCCGGCGGGGGGCGCAGATACGCAGTATTTT

d_gene: .
v_gene: TRBV27
abundance: .
j_gene: TRBJ1-1
CDR3aa: CASTSGQNTEAFF
CDR3nt: TGTGCCAGCACGTCGGGACAGAACACTGAAGCTTTCTTT

d_gene: .
v_gene: TRBV7-2
abundance: .
j_gene: TRBJ2-5
CDR3aa: CASSLSGSGLQKTQYF
CDR3nt: TGTGCCAGCAGCTTATCCGGGAGCGGGCTCCAAAAGACCCAGTACTTC

d_gene: TRBD1
v_gene: TRBV28
abundance: .
j_gene: TRBJ1-3
CDR3aa: CASSGTAGHTIYF
CDR3nt: TGTGCCAGCAGCGGGACAGCGGGACACACCATATATTTT

d_gene: .
v_gene: TRBV3-1/TRBV3-2
abundance: .
j_gene: TRBJ2-1
CDR3aa: CASSLAVPRSEQFF
CDR3nt: TGTGCCAGCAGCCTAGCGGTACCTCGGAGTGAGCAGTTCTTC

d_gene: .
v_gene: TRBV6-2/TRBV6-3
abundance: .
j_gene: TRBJ2-3
CDR3aa: CASSYAPGRGRPSDTQYF
CDR3nt: TGTGCCAGCAGTTACGCCCCGGGCCGGGGGCGCCCGTCAGATACGCAGTATTTT

d_gene: .
v_gene: TRBV9
abundance: .
j_gene: TRBJ2-5
CDR3aa: CASSVAGLGPEETQYF
CDR3nt: TGTGCCAGCAGCGTAGCTGGTCTGGGCCCCGAAGAGACCCAGTACTTC

d_gene: .
v_gene: TRBV5-4
abundance: .
j_gene: TRBJ1-2
CDR3aa: CASSLRSGHQGYTF
CDR3nt: TGTGCCAGCAGCTTACGTTCGGGGCACCAGGGCTACACCTTC

d_gene: TRBD2
v_gene: TRBV19
abundance: .
j_gene: TRBJ2-7
CDR3aa: CASSKGLAGPEYF
CDR3nt: TGTGCCAGTAGTAAGGGACTAGCGGGGCCCGAGTACTTC

d_gene: TRBD2
v_gene: TRBV5-1
abundance: .
j_gene: TRBJ2-7
CDR3aa: CASSKATSGRGSSYEQYF
CDR3nt: TGCGCCAGCAGCAAGGCTACTAGCGGGAGAGGCAGCTCCTACGAGCAGTACTTC

d_gene: .
v_gene: TRBV6-6
abundance: .
j_gene: TRBJ1-2
CDR3aa: CASSYSAGPRGGYTF
CDR3nt: TGTGCCAGCAGTTACTCTGCGGGACCTCGGGGTGGCTACACCTTC

d_gene: .
v_gene: TRBV28
abundance: .
j_gene: TRBJ1-4
CDR3aa: CASLAGDNNEKLFF
CDR3nt: TGTGCCAGCCTAGCGGGGGACAATAATGAAAAACTGTTTTTT

d_gene: TRBD2
v_gene: TRBV3-1/TRBV3-2
abundance: .
j_gene: TRBJ2-7
CDR3aa: CASSQEGLAGAEQYF
CDR3nt: TGTGCCAGCAGCCAAGAGGGACTAGCGGGAGCCGAGCAGTACTTC

d_gene: TRBD2
v_gene: TRBV27
abundance: .
j_gene: TRBJ2-7
CDR3aa: CASSLREDYEQYF
CDR3nt: TGTGCCAGCAGTTTACGGGAGGACTACGAGCAGTACTTC

d_gene: .
v_gene: TRBV28
abundance: .
j_gene: TRBJ2-2
CDR3aa: CASLTWGSGELFF
CDR3nt: TGTGCCAGCCTTACCTGGGGGTCGGGGGAGCTGTTTTTT

d_gene: TRBD1
v_gene: TRBV28
abundance: .
j_gene: TRBJ1-1
CDR3aa: CASSLYRTGGRREEAFF
CDR3nt: TGTGCCAGCAGTTTATACCGGACAGGGGGCCGGAGGGAGGAAGCTTTCTTT

d_gene: TRBD2
v_gene: TRBV6-5
abundance: .
j_gene: TRBJ2-3
CDR3aa: CASSWKRGPPDTQYF
CDR3nt: TGTGCCAGCAGTTGGAAGCGGGGGCCCCCGGATACGCAGTATTTT

d_gene: TRBD2
v_gene: TRBV24-1
abundance: .
j_gene: TRBJ2-5
CDR3aa: CATSDPRLAGDFIETQYF
CDR3nt: TGTGCCACCAGTGACCCGCGCCTAGCGGGAGATTTTATAGAGACCCAGTACTTC

d_gene: .
v_gene: TRBV19
abundance: .
j_gene: TRBJ1-5
CDR3aa: CASSMVWDQPQHF
CDR3nt: TGTGCCAGTAGTATGGTTTGGGATCAGCCCCAGCATTTT

d_gene: TRBD1
v_gene: TRBV28
abundance: few
j_gene: TRBJ1-5
CDR3aa: CASSYRQGISQPQHF
CDR3nt: TGTGCCAGCAGCTACCGACAGGGAATTTCTCAGCCCCAGCATTTT

d_gene: .
v_gene: TRBV30
abundance: .
j_gene: TRBJ1-3
CDR3aa: CAWSVLSGNTIYF
CDR3nt: TGTGCCTGGAGTGTCCTCTCTGGAAACACCATATATTTT

d_gene: .
v_gene: TRBV4-3
abundance: .
j_gene: TRBJ1-5
CDR3aa: CASSQDLTNNQPQHF
CDR3nt: TGCGCCAGCAGCCAAGATTTAACAAACAATCAGCCCCAGCATTTT